This T cell receptor beta chain was observed in a study of T cells in Graves' hyperthyroidism and ophthalmopathy. RNA transcripts yielded amplified TCR beta CDR3 regions. Carried out on the TCR CDR3, a first-round RT-PCR used the HTBI primer set. MiXCR was run by TCRdb on the multiplex PCR reads, yielding one entry per CDR3 protein. The sample carries about 52,000 distinct CDR3 sequences, 48% recorded once. This clonotype was recorded many times. Antigen unknown. Germline CDR1 reads DFQATT; CDR2 reads SNEGSKA (reference sequence). The CDR3 is 16 amino acids. V shed 0 bases, J shed 8 bases, and the junction held 10 bases outside the gene matches. Clinical symptoms, serum thyroxine, TRAb, thyroid ultrasound and orbital computed tomography established diagnosis. Study outcomes and limitations: Within blood appeared most thyroid clonotypes that had expanded above 0.001. Ophthalmopathy onset followed model prediction by a median around six months.

This sequence joins TRBV20-1 and TRBJ1-6; the match to TRBD1 covers 7 bases. The receptor's source is a woman aged 45-65 years with Graves' ophthalmopathy. The sequencing sample was made of blood. CDR3: CSARDPTGDVDSPLHF. CDR3 nucleotides: TGCAGTGCTAGAGATCCAACAGGGGATGTCGATTCACCCCTCCACTTT.